The rows below give T cell receptor beta chains drawn from one sample of a study of Ad26.COV2.S vaccination and SARS-CoV-2 variants. TCRdb keeps only in-frame clones here, not all; method: immunoSEQ multiplex PCR. Among about 350,000 clones listed, around 90% were seen once. The source was peripheral blood, collected after recovery from COVID-19. The receptors originated from a human donor who had recovered from COVID-19. The CDR3 runs from the conserved cysteine through the conserved F or W. The order of the fields is D gene, J gene, V gene, clone size, CDR3 DNA, CDR3 protein. The D gene is left open where the match is weak. The listing skips clone size in some rows; elsewhere it reads once, few, many or a size class.

TRBD1	TRBJ2-7	TRBV5-1	.	TGCGCCAGCAGCCCGGGGACAGGGTATATCTACGAGCAGTACTTC	CASSPGTGYIYEQYF
.	TRBJ2-2	TRBV7-6	once	TGTGCCAGCAGCTTAGCGGGGGGTAACACCGGGGAGCTGTTTTTT	CASSLAGGNTGELFF
.	TRBJ2-1	TRBV27	once	TGTGCCAGCTGGGGCGGAGGAGGGGACAATGAGCAGTTCTTC	CASWGGGGDNEQFF
TRBD1	TRBJ2-7	TRBV5-1	.	TGCGCCAGCAGCTTGTCTCCGGGACAGGGGGTCTACGAGCAGTACTTC	CASSLSPGQGVYEQYF
TRBD1	TRBJ1-2	TRBV3-1/TRBV3-2	.	TGTGCCAGCAGTCTCGGAGGACAGGAGTTCGGCTATGGCTACACCTTC	CASSLGGQEFGYGYTF
.	TRBJ1-2	TRBV7-8	.	TGTGCCAGCAGCTCAGGGTTAGACTATGGCTACACCTTC	CASSSGLDYGYTF
.	TRBJ1-1	TRBV27	.	TGTGCCAGCACTCGCGGGGGGTTGAACACTGAAGCTTTCTTT	CASTRGGLNTEAFF
.	TRBJ1-2	TRBV5-6	.	TGTGCCAGCAGGCAAGAGACCTATGGCTACACCTTC	CASRQETYGYTF
TRBD1	TRBJ1-1	TRBV4-3	.	TGCGCCAGCTCACCGGGACAGGGGGCCTTGAACACTGAAGCTTTCTTT	CASSPGQGALNTEAFF
TRBD2	TRBJ2-1	TRBV19	.	TGTGCCAGTAGCAAACCCGGGACTAGCTCCTACAATGAGCAGTTCTTC	CASSKPGTSSYNEQFF
TRBD1	TRBJ1-6	TRBV6-5	.	TGTGCCAGCATGGACAGGGGAAATTCACCCCTCCACTTT	CASMDRGNSPLHF
.	TRBJ2-2	TRBV11-3	once	TGTGCCAGCAGCTTAGCAAGCCAAGGACCAGCCGGGGAGCTGTTTTTT	CASSLASQGPAGELFF
TRBD1	TRBJ1-2	TRBV10-2	.	TGCGCCAGCAGCGAACAGGGGGCCTATGGCTACACCTTC	CASSEQGAYGYTF
TRBD1	TRBJ1-5	TRBV7-8	few	TGTGCCAGCAGCCTCTCCCGACAGGGGGGGAATCAGCCCCAGCATTTT	CASSLSRQGGNQPQHF
.	TRBJ1-2	TRBV2	.	TGTGCCAGCAGTGAAGCGCTTCTCAGGGGAAAGGAGGGCTACACCTTC	CASSEALLRGKEGYTF
.	TRBJ1-5	TRBV5-3	.	TGTGCCGAAGGCGGCAATCAGCCCCAGCATTTT	CAEGGNQPQHF
.	TRBJ2-2	TRBV7-9	.	TGTGCCAGCATAGGAGACACCGGGGAGCTGTTTTTT	CASIGDTGELFF
.	TRBJ1-5	TRBV6-6	.	TGTGCCAGCAGTTCCCATCTTACCAATCAGCCCCAGCATTTT	CASSSHLTNQPQHF
.	TRBJ1-4	TRBV19	.	TGTGCCAGTAAGAGGGGGGCGCAGAGGGAAAAACTGTTTTTT	CASKRGAQREKLFF
TRBD1	TRBJ1-4	TRBV9	.	TGTGCCAGCAGCGTAGAAGGCGGGACAGGGGGTCGGGAAAAACTGTTTTTT	CASSVEGGTGGREKLFF
TRBD2	TRBJ2-1	TRBV7-6	.	TGTGCCAGCAGCTTATTGTTAATAGCGGGGGGCCTCAGCTCCTACAATGAGCAGTTCTTC	CASSLLLIAGGLSSYNEQFF
.	TRBJ1-5	TRBV6-2/TRBV6-3	.	TGTGCCAGCAGTTACACCAGACAGTTCTTGCATTTT	CASSYTRQFLHF
.	TRBJ1-1	TRBV7-9	.	TGTGCCAGCAGCTTGATGACGGTTGCCGACACTGAAGCTTTCTTT	CASSLMTVADTEAFF
.	TRBJ1-2	TRBV13	once	TGTGCCAGCAGCTCGAACAAGGGCTACACCTTC	CASSSNKGYTF
TRBD1	TRBJ2-7	TRBV25-1	.	TGTGCCAGCAGTGGGGGCAGGGGGCTATGGGAGCAGTACTTC	CASSGGRGLWEQYF
.	TRBJ2-3	TRBV2	.	TGTGCCAGCAGTCCCGTTTTGAGCACAGATACGCAGTATTTT	CASSPVLSTDTQYF
.	TRBJ1-4	TRBV18	.	TGTGCCAGCTCCGTGCGGACTGCAACTAATGAAAAACTGTTTTTT	CASSVRTATNEKLFF
TRBD1	TRBJ2-3	TRBV2	.	TGTGCCAGCAGCGCGGCAGGGGGATACACAGATACGCAGTATTTT	CASSAAGGYTDTQYF
.	TRBJ2-5	TRBV13	.	TGTGCCAGCAGCTTTGGGGGGGCGGGTGAGACCCAGTACTTC	CASSFGGAGETQYF
TRBD1	TRBJ1-1	TRBV7-9	few	TGTGCCAGCAGCCCGGGACAGATCACTGAAGCTTTCTTT	CASSPGQITEAFF
TRBD1	TRBJ2-5	TRBV6-5	.	TGTGCCAGCAGTTTGAACAGGGGGGAGACCCAGTACTTC	CASSLNRGETQYF
TRBD1	TRBJ2-1	TRBV5-1	few	TGCGCCAGCAGCGTGGGACAGGGGATAAATGAGCAGTTCTTC	CASSVGQGINEQFF
.	TRBJ2-7	TRBV6-5	.	TGTGCCAGCAACGCACCAGGGACCTACGAGCAGTACTTC	CASNAPGTYEQYF
.	TRBJ2-7	TRBV18	once	TGTGCCAGCTCGGATGGGGTCTCCTACGAGCAGTACTTC	CASSDGVSYEQYF
TRBD1	TRBJ2-1	TRBV5-6	.	TGTGCCAGCAGCCGGACAGGTTTTGGGTCGGGGTCCTACAATGAGCAGTTCTTC	CASSRTGFGSGSYNEQFF